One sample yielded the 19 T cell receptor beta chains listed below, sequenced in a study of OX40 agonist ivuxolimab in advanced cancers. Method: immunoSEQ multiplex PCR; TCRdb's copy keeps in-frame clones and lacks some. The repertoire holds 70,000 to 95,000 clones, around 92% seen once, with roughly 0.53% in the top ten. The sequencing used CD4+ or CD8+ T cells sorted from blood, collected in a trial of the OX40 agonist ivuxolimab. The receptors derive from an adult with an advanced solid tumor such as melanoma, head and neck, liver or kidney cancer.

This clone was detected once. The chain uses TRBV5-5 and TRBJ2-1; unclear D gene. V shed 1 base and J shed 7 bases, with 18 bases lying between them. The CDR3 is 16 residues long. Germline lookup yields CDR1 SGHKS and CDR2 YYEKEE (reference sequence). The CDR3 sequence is CASSLRHITTWNEQFF. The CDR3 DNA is TGTGCCAGCAGCTTGCGGCACATTACTACATGGAATGAGCAGTTCTTC.

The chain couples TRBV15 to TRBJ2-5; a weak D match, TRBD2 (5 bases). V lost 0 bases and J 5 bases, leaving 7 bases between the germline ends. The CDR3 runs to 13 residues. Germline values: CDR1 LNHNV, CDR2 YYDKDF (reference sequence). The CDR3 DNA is TGTGCCACCAGCAGAGATCCGGGGGAGACCCAGTACTTC. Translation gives CATSRDPGETQYF.

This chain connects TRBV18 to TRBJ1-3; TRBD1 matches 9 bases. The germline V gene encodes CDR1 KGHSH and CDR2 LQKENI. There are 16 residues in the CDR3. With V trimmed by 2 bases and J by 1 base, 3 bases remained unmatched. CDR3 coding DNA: TGTGCCAGCTCACCAGGACAGGGGTATTCTGGAAACACCATATATTTT. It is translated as CASSPGQGYSGNTIYF.

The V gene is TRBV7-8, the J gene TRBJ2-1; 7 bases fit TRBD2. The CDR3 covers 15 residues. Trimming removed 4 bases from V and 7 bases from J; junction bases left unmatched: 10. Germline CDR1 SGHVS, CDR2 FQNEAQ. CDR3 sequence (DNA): TGTGCCAGCAGCTCCTCTAGCGGCCTCTTGAATGAGCAGTTCTTC. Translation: CASSSSSGLLNEQFF. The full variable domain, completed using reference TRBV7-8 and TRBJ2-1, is GAGVSQSPRYKVAKRGQDVALRCDPISGHVSLFWYQQALGQGPEFLTYFQNEAQLDKSGLPSDRFFAERPEGSVSTLKIQRTQQEDSAVYLCASSSSSGLLNEQFFGPGTRLTVL.

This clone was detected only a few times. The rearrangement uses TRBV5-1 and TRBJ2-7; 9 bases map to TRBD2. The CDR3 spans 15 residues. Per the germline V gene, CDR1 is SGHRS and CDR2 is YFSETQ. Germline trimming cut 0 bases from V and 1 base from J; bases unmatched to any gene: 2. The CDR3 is CASSLGGGDSYEQYF. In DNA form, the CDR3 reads TGCGCCAGCAGCTTGGGCGGGGGGGATTCCTACGAGCAGTACTTC.

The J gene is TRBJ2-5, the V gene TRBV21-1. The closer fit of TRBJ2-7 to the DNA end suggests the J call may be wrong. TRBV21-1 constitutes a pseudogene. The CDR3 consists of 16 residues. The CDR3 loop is CASSKPSLSSSYEQYF. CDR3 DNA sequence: TGTGCCAGCAGCAAACCATCCCTCTCCAGCTCCTACGAGCAGTACTTC.

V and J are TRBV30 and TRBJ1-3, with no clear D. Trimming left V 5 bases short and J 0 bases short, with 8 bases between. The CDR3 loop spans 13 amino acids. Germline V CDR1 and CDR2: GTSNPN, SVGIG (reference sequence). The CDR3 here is CAWGRSSGNTIYF. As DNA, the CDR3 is TGTGCCTGGGGCCGGAGCTCTGGAAACACCATATATTTT.

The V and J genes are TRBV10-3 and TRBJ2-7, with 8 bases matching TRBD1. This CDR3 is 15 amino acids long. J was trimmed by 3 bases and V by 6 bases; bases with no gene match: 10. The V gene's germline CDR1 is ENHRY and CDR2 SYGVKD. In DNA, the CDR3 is TGTGCCATCAGCTCCCGGACAGGGCAACTCTACGAGCAGTACTTC. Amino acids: CAISSRTGQLYEQYF.

The CDR3 spells CASSATGGNVYGYTF. The CDR3 DNA follows: TGTGCCAGTAGTGCTACAGGGGGCAACGTCTATGGCTACACCTTC. The chain recombines TRBV19 with TRBJ1-2; 9 nucleotides line up with TRBD1. CDR3 size: 15 residues. V shed 5 bases and J 4 bases; nucleotides not matched to a gene: 8. Germline-derived CDR1 and CDR2 are LNHDA and SQIVND (reference sequence).

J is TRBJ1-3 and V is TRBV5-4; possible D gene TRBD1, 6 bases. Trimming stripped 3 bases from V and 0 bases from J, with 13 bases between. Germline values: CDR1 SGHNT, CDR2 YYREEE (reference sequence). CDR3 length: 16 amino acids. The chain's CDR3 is CASSYRGGLSGNTIYF. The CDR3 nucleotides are TGTGCCAGCAGCTACCGTGGGGGGCTCTCTGGAAACACCATATATTTT.

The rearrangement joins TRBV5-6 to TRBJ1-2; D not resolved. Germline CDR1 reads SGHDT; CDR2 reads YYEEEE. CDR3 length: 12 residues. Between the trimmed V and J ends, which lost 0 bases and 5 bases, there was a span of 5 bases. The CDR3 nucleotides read TGTGCCAGCAGCTTGGACCAATATGGCTACACCTTC. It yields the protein CASSLDQYGYTF.

CDR3 nucleotides: TGTGCCAGCAAACTACCGGGACTAACTAACTATGGCTACACCTTC. Its protein is CASKLPGLTNYGYTF. The rearrangement uses TRBV5-4 and TRBJ1-2; the D gene is possibly TRBD1 (5 bases). V gave up 6 bases and J gave up 0 bases, with 15 bases separating them. Per the germline V gene, CDR1 is SGHNT and CDR2 is YYREEE (reference sequence). The CDR3 extends over 15 amino acids.

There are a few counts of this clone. The CDR3 coding sequence is TGTGCTACGCAACTTACAGGTGACACTGAAGCTTTCTTT. It encodes CATQLTGDTEAFF. This chain uses TRBV12-5 with TRBJ1-1; D possibly corresponds to TRBD1 (5 bases). Germline CDR1 is LGHNT and CDR2 is FRNRAP. V lost 10 bases and J lost 3, with 15 bases in between. The CDR3 has 13 amino acids.

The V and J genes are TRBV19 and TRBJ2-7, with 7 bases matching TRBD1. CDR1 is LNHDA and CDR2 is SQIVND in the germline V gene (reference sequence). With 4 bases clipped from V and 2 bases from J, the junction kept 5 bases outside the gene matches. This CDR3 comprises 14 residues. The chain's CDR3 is CASSTGGSTYEQYF. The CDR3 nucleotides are TGTGCCAGTAGTACAGGGGGTTCGACCTACGAGCAGTACTTC.

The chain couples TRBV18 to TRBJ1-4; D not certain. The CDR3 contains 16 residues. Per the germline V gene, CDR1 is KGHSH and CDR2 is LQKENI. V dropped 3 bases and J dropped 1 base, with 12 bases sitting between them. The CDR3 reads CASSPSQHGTNEKLFF. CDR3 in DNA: TGTGCCAGCTCACCTTCGCAGCATGGAACTAATGAAAAACTGTTTTTT.

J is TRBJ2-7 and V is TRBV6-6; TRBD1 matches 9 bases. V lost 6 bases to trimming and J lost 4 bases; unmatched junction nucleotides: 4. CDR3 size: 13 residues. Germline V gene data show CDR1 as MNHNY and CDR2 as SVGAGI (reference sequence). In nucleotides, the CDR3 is TGTGCCAGCAGAACAGGGGGCGGATACGAGCAGTACTTC. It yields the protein CASRTGGGYEQYF.

This CDR3 reads CASSLGGGFSGEQFF. The CDR3 coding sequence is TGTGCCAGCAGCTTAGGGGGCGGATTTTCAGGTGAGCAGTTCTTC. The chain is built from TRBV7-3 and TRBJ2-1; weak D call: TRBD1 (6 bases). Germline V gene data show CDR1 as SGHTA and CDR2 as FQGTGA. This CDR3 comprises 15 residues. With 2 bases removed from V and 9 bases from J, the gap between germline ends came to 17 bases.

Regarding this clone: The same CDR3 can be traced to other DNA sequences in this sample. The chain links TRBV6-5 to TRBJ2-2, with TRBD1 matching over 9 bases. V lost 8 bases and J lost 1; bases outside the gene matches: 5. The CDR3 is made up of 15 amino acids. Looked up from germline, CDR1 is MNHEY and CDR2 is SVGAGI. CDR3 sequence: CASRRTGENTGELFF. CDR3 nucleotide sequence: TGTGCCAGCCGAAGGACAGGGGAGAACACCGGGGAGCTGTTTTTT.

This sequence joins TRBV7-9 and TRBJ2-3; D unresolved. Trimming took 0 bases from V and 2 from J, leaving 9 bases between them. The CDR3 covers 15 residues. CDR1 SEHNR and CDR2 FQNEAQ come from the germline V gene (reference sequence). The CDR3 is CASSLARSYTDTQYF. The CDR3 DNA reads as TGTGCCAGCAGCTTAGCCCGGTCCTACACAGATACGCAGTATTTT.